This T cell receptor beta chain came from a study of T-cell reconstitution after alpha-beta-depleted transplantation in children. Study results and limitations: Counts and diversity of T cells one year after transplant came mostly from newly produced T cells. It was reported that alpha-beta T cells came from several hundred expanded graft clones (about two months after transplant). Some patients showed high day-60 TCRbeta diversity, which derived from surviving recipient T cells and thymic progenitors.

There are a few counts of this clonotype. The antigen remains undetermined. CDR1 and CDR2 from the germline V gene are MDHEN and SYDVKM. V dropped 9 bases and J dropped 9 bases, with 15 bases sitting between them. The CDR3 runs to 12 residues. Preparation of the TCRbeta library was carried out with unique molecular identifiers. One entry per CDR3 protein results from TCRdb running MiXCR on the PCR reads. The sample records some 350,000 distinct CDR3 sequences, 16% being singletons. Sequencing was performed on PBMCs, mostly from graft donor cells, taken 360 days after TCRalphabeta/CD19-depleted stem cell transplant. This sequence was found in a male patient between 2 and 10 years old who had a stem cell transplant for acute lymphoblastic leukemia, so the T cells may come from the graft donor. The gene calls are TRBV28 and TRBJ2-1, with unresolved D. The CDR3 here is CASGIGHGEQFF. Written as DNA, the CDR3 is TGTGCCAGTGGGATCGGTCACGGTGAGCAGTTCTTC.